Listed here are 14 T cell receptor beta chains from one sample, sequenced in a study of blood T cell repertoires in COVID-19. Some clones are missing from TCRdb's copy, which holds only in-frame ones; the method was immunoSEQ multiplex PCR. In the table there are roughly 130,000 clones, under 85% of which are singletons. Input material: peripheral blood. These receptors were collected from a woman in her sixties or seventies with acute or convalescent COVID-19.

This clone was seen more than once but under ten times. CDR3 loop: CASSLGSEAFF. DNA for the CDR3: TGTGCCAGCAGCCTGGGGAGTGAAGCTTTCTTT. V gene TRBV12-3 or TRBV12-4 combines with J gene TRBJ1-1; unclear D gene. The CDR3 covers 11 residues. V lost 6 bases and J 7 bases, leaving 9 bases between the germline ends.

The genes are TRBV5-1 and TRBJ1-6, with 9 bases lining up with TRBD1. The CDR3 is 16 amino acids. Germline CDR1 and CDR2: SGHRS and YFSETQ. Germline trimming cut 4 bases from V and 8 bases from J; bases unmatched to any gene: 10. CDR3 coding DNA: TGCGCCAGCAGCCACGGGACAGGGCCGCCATATTCACCCCTCCACTTT. Its translation is CASSHGTGPPYSPLHF.

Comment on this clone: This sample also contains other DNA sequences that code for the same CDR3. This chain connects TRBV24-1 to TRBJ2-2; 9 nucleotides agree with TRBD1. There are 14 residues in the CDR3. J lost 3 bases, V lost 7 bases, and 2 bases had no gene match. The germline CDR1 and CDR2 sequences are KGHDR and SFDVKD. DNA for the CDR3: TGTGCCACCAGAAGGACAGGGGACACCGGGGAGCTGTTTTTT. Translation: CATRRTGDTGELFF.

The V gene is TRBV12-3 or TRBV12-4, the J gene TRBJ1-1; D gene ambiguous. The V end was cut by 6 bases, the J end by 0 bases, with 5 bases between. This CDR3 has 12 residues. The CDR3 sequence is CASSRVNTEAFF. In DNA, the CDR3 is TGTGCCAGCAGCCGGGTGAACACTGAAGCTTTCTTT.

V gene TRBV24-1 combines with J gene TRBJ1-2, with 8 bases that match TRBD1. CDR3 length: 15 amino acids. Germline trimming cut 4 bases from V and 8 bases from J; bases unmatched to any gene: 11. Germline V gene lookup returns CDR1 KGHDR and CDR2 SFDVKD. Here the CDR3 DNA reads TGTGCCACCAGTGACCCCGTGGGGACAGGTTCGGGCTACACCTTC. This translates into CATSDPVGTGSGYTF.

V is TRBV10-1 and J is TRBJ2-1; TRBD2 might be the D (5 bases). V was pared by 5 bases and J by 9 bases, with 20 bases between. Germline V gene lookup returns CDR1 WNHNN and CDR2 SYGVQD (reference sequence). The CDR3 sequence is 15 residues long. CDR3 sequence (DNA): TGCGCCAGCAGTCCGGAGGTCACCGGTTTCGGTGAGCAGTTCTTC. This sequence encodes CASSPEVTGFGEQFF.

V gene TRBV15 combines with J gene TRBJ1-2, with D possibly being TRBD1 (5 bases). The CDR3 extends over 13 amino acids. V lost 9 bases and J lost 7, with 18 bases in between. Germline CDR1 LNHNV, CDR2 YYDKDF (reference sequence). The CDR3 here is CATTAAGMGGYTF. DNA for the CDR3: TGTGCCACGACCGCCGCAGGGATGGGTGGCTACACCTTC.

The chain combines TRBV6-2 or TRBV6-3 with TRBJ1-2, with 8 bases matching TRBD1. The germline gives CDR1 MNHEY, CDR2 SVGEGT. The V gene end was trimmed by 6 bases and the J gene end by 5 bases; junction bases not matched to a gene: 14. The CDR3 is 16 amino acids. CDR3 residues: CASSQRTGPNLYGYTF. CDR3 bases: TGTGCCAGCAGCCAACGGACAGGGCCGAACTTATATGGCTACACCTTC.

The CDR3 DNA reads as TGTGCCAGTAAGATGGAGGGGCCCCAGCATTTT. It encodes CASKMEGPQHF. The gene calls are TRBV19 and TRBJ1-5, with D hard to call. V shed 7 bases and J shed 9 bases, with 10 bases lying between them. The CDR3 is made up of 11 amino acids. The V gene's germline CDR1 is LNHDA and CDR2 SQIVND (reference sequence).

The V call is TRBV11-2, the J call TRBJ1-1, with 7 bases lining up with TRBD1. The V gene end was trimmed by 4 bases and the J gene end by 3 bases; junction bases not matched to a gene: 17. Germline V CDR1 and CDR2: SGHAT, FQNNGV. This CDR3 has 18 amino acids. DNA for the CDR3: TGTGCCAGCAGCTCAAGGGGGGATTGGGGACAGCGCGACACTGAAGCTTTCTTT. It encodes CASSSRGDWGQRDTEAFF.

CDR3 bases: TGTGCCAGCAGGACAGGCCCTTCTTTCTACGAGCAGTACTTC. This codes for CASRTGPSFYEQYF. This chain joins TRBV27 and TRBJ2-7, with D possibly matching TRBD1 (6 bases). The CDR3 consists of 14 residues. V lost 6 bases to trimming and J lost 3 bases, with 15 bases between them. CDR1 is MNHEY and CDR2 is SMNVEV in the germline V gene (reference sequence).

CDR3 coding DNA: TGTGCCAGCAGCTTACAGGGGTACGAGCAGTACGTC. It translates to CASSLQGYEQYV. The rearrangement joins TRBV5-6 to TRBJ2-7; 7 nucleotides match TRBD1. The CDR3 covers 12 residues. J lost 4 bases, V lost 2 bases, and 0 bases had no gene match. Germline loops: CDR1 SGHDT, CDR2 YYEEEE.

In this sample, this clone turned up a few times. J is TRBJ1-3 and V is TRBV19; 7 bases line up with TRBD1. The CDR3 is 16 amino acids. V was clipped by 3 bases and J by 0 bases; unmatched bases: 5. Germline V gene lookup returns CDR1 LNHDA and CDR2 SQIVND (reference sequence). The CDR3 DNA is TGTGCCAGTAGTATCAACAGGGGAGTCTCTGGAAACACCATATATTTT. Its protein is CASSINRGVSGNTIYF.

The rearrangement links TRBV19 to TRBJ2-5, with TRBD2 matching over 9 bases. CDR1 is LNHDA and CDR2 is SQIVND in the germline V gene (reference sequence). V shed 3 bases and J 2 bases; nucleotides not matched to a gene: 4. There are 15 residues in the CDR3. The CDR3 is CASSISGLAQETQYF. The CDR3 DNA reads as TGTGCCAGTAGTATCAGCGGACTAGCGCAAGAGACCCAGTACTTC.